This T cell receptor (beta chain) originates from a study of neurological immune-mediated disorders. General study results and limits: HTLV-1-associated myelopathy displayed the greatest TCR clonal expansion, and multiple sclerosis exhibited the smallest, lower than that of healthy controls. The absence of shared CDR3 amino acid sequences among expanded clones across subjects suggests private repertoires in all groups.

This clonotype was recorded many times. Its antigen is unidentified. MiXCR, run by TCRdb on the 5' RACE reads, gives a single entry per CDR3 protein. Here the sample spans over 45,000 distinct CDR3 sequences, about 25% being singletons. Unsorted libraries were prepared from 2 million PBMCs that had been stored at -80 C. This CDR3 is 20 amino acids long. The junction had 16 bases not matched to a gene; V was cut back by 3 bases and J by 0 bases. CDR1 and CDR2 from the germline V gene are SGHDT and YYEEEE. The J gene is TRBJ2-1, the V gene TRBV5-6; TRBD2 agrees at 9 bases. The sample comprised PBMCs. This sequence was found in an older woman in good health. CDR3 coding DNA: TGTGCCAGCAGCTCCCAATTCCCGGGACTAGCCGGAAGCTCCTACAATGAGCAGTTCTTC. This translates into CASSSQFPGLAGSSYNEQFF.